Presented here are 8 T cell receptor beta chains from one specimen sequenced in a study of CD8+CD57+ T cells in acquired aplastic anemia. An expansion of CD8+CD57+ cells by flow cytometry had been shown in patients chosen for sequencing. Using genomic DNA as the template, TCR beta VDJ and CDR3 profiling was carried out. In TCRdb, the reads were re-called with MiXCR into one record per CDR3 protein. The repertoire has some 160,000 distinct CDR3 sequences, roughly 43% of them found once; the top ten carry roughly 3.1%. Material for sequencing was sorted CD4+, CD8+, or CD8+CD57+ T cells (not recorded which) from PBMCs. Receptors originate from a human donor with aplastic anemia.

A word on this clonotype: This may be a read error, as it is one base from a much larger clone. The V and J genes are TRBV28 and TRBJ2-7; D is perhaps TRBD2 (5 bases). Trimming left V 5 bases short and J 9 bases short, with 11 bases between. Germline V gene sequence: CDR1 MDHEN, CDR2 SYDVKM. This CDR3 is built from 11 residues. CDR3 protein: CASSLQSGQYF. The DNA of the CDR3 is TGTGCCAGCAGTCTACAAAGCGGGCAGTACTTC.

The chain carries TRBV6-2 or TRBV6-3 and TRBJ2-1; no firm D call. V dropped 2 bases and J dropped 0 bases, with 14 bases sitting between them. Germline CDR1 is MNHEY and CDR2 is SVGEGT. The CDR3 runs to 17 residues. This chain's CDR3 is CASSYNSGPSSYNEQFF. CDR3 nucleotides: TGTGCCAGCAGTTACAATTCCGGACCGAGCTCCTACAATGAGCAGTTCTTC.

The sample holds many counts of this clonotype. V is TRBV6-5 and J is TRBJ2-7; 7 bases agree with TRBD1. The CDR3 extends over 13 amino acids. V lost 6 bases and J lost 6; bases outside the gene matches: 8. Germline lookup yields CDR1 MNHEY and CDR2 SVGAGI. The CDR3 loop is CASSYDRVGEQYF. CDR3 nucleotide sequence: TGTGCCAGCAGCTATGACAGGGTTGGCGAGCAGTACTTC.

This clonotype has a handful of counts. The gene calls are TRBV6-5 and TRBJ2-1; D is perhaps TRBD1 (5 bases). CDR1 and CDR2 from the germline V gene are MNHEY and SVGAGI. The V gene lost 2 bases and the J gene lost 5 bases, with 22 bases spanning the gap. The CDR3 sequence is 18 residues long. The CDR3 nucleotides read TGTGCCAGCAGTTACGTCTCGGGCCGACAGACCCAACACAATGAGCAGTTCTTC. Translating it yields CASSYVSGRQTQHNEQFF.

The chain links TRBV20-1 to TRBJ2-1; TRBD1 is a possible D gene (7 bases). Germline V gene data show CDR1 as DFQATT and CDR2 as SNEGSKA (reference sequence). CDR3 length equals 13 residues. V was shortened by 5 bases and J by 8 bases, with 16 bases between the two germline ends. The DNA of the CDR3 is TGCAGTGCTGGAGGGACAGTTTGGTATGAGCAGTTCTTC. This gives the protein CSAGGTVWYEQFF.

The V call is TRBV18, the J call TRBJ2-1; D is possibly TRBD2 (5 bases). The length of the CDR3 is 13 residues. Germline V CDR1 and CDR2: KGHSH, LQKENI. V was shortened by 6 bases and J by 9 bases, with 15 bases between the two germline ends. The CDR3 reads CASSLYLAAEQFF. CDR3 sequence (DNA): TGTGCCAGCTCCCTCTACCTAGCAGCTGAGCAGTTCTTC.

This clonotype was picked up many times. The CDR3 DNA reads as TGTGCCAGCAGTTCTAACCAGCGTTGGAATGGCTACACCTTC. It yields the protein CASSSNQRWNGYTF. The gene calls are TRBV7-8 and TRBJ1-2; D remains unclear. V shed 6 bases and J shed 6 bases, with 17 bases lying between them. Germline V gene lookup returns CDR1 SGHVS and CDR2 FQNEAQ. This CDR3 is built from 14 residues.

This clonotype has more than one count but fewer than ten. The J gene is TRBJ2-1, the V gene TRBV30; the D gene is possibly TRBD2 (6 bases). Germline V gene sequence: CDR1 GTSNPN, CDR2 SVGIG (reference sequence). This CDR3 has 15 residues. V was shortened by 3 bases and J by 6 bases, with 18 bases between the two germline ends. CDR3 region: CAWSERAGRGNEQFF. The CDR3 DNA reads as TGTGCCTGGAGCGAGCGGGCTGGTAGGGGCAATGAGCAGTTCTTC.